The 21 T cell receptor beta chains below all came from one sample that was sequenced in a study of graft-versus-host responses after intestinal transplantation. TCRdb's table, derived via immunoSEQ multiplex PCR, lists solely in-frame clones and lacks some. The top ten clones hold just under 0.25% of a sample with several thousand clones, 95% to 98% of them seen once. The starting material was PBMCs, obtained 23 days after intestinal transplant. The receptors originated from a human patient who received an intestinal transplant, so some T cells may come from the graft donor.

The genes are TRBV27 and TRBJ2-1, with 7 nucleotides matching TRBD2. The CDR3 contains 19 residues. Germline V gene lookup returns CDR1 MNHEY and CDR2 SMNVEV (reference sequence). V trimming: 0 bases; J trimming: 8 bases; junction bases outside the gene matches: 19. The CDR3 loop is CASSLSTPGLRGSMDEQFF. CDR3 in DNA: TGTGCCAGCAGTTTATCCACCCCGGGGTTGCGCGGGAGTATGGATGAGCAGTTCTTC.

The chain is built from TRBV5-3 and TRBJ1-1; tentatively, D is TRBD1 (5 bases). TRBV5-3 is an open reading frame, and its role is uncertain. CDR3 size: 15 residues. V lost 5 bases and J 0 bases, leaving 14 bases between the germline ends. CDR3 sequence: CARRTGPLMNTEAFF. CDR3 coding DNA: TGTGCCAGAAGAACGGGACCGTTAATGAACACTGAAGCTTTCTTT.

This chain joins TRBV12-2 and TRBJ2-1; the table names TRBD2, a call not compared with the DNA. TRBV12-2 is listed as a pseudogene. This CDR3 region has 23 residues. CDR3 region: CASRLALPPVTSRPGGPYNEQFF. The CDR3, as DNA: TGTGCAAGTCGCTTAGCGCTTCCCCCCGTGACTAGCAGACCCGGAGGGCCCTACAATGAGCAGTTCTTC.

This chain joins TRBV5-4 and TRBJ2-3, with D uncertain. CDR1 and CDR2 (germline): SGHNT, YYREEE (reference sequence). The V and J ends lost 4 bases and 2 bases respectively, with 5 bases between them. The length of the CDR3 is 12 residues. The CDR3 DNA follows: TGTGCCAGCAGCCCTTACACAGATACGCAGTATTTT. This encodes CASSPYTDTQYF.

The J gene is TRBJ2-7, the V gene TRBV4-2; possible D gene TRBD2, 6 bases. V gave up 6 bases and J gave up 5 bases, with 14 bases separating them. This CDR3 contains 13 residues. Germline V gene sequence: CDR1 LGHNA, CDR2 YNFKEQ. CDR3 DNA sequence: TGTGCCAGCAGTTGGGGCGGGACGGACGAGCAGTACTTC. This encodes CASSWGGTDEQYF.

V and J are TRBV12-2 and TRBJ2-7. TRBV12-2 is tagged as a pseudogene. CDR3 length: 18 residues. CDR3 DNA sequence: TGTGCAAGTCGCTTAGTTTCTGACCCTTTTGAACCGTCCTACGAGCAGTACTTC. Protein product: CASRLVSDPFEPSYEQYF.

V gene TRBV5-8 combines with J gene TRBJ2-1; perhaps D is TRBD1 or TRBD2 (5 bases each). V lost 4 bases and J lost 3, with 17 bases in between. Germline lookup yields CDR1 SGHTS and CDR2 YDEGEE. CDR3 length: 16 amino acids. The CDR3 DNA sequence: TGTGCCAGCAGCGGGTTTACGGGGCCCGTCTACAATGAGCAGTTCTTC. Amino acids: CASSGFTGPVYNEQFF.

This chain joins TRBV19 and TRBJ2-7, with D tentatively TRBD1 (6 bases). Trimming took 1 base from V and 5 from J, leaving 9 bases between them. The CDR3 contains 13 residues. Looked up from germline, CDR1 is LNHDA and CDR2 is SQIVND (reference sequence). The chain's CDR3 is CASSIGTADEQYF. Written as DNA, the CDR3 is TGTGCCAGTAGTATAGGGACAGCTGACGAGCAGTACTTC.

The chain employs TRBV7-9 and TRBJ2-1; D gene uncertain. The CDR3 consists of 15 residues. Looked up from germline, CDR1 is SEHNR and CDR2 is FQNEAQ (reference sequence). V was clipped by 7 bases and J by 3 bases, with 16 bases between them. The CDR3 bases are TGTGCCAGCACCGATGGGTCCTATTTCTACAATGAGCAGTTCTTC. Its translation is CASTDGSYFYNEQFF.

The J gene is TRBJ1-3, the V gene TRBV7-8; D possibly corresponds to TRBD1 (5 bases). The CDR3 has 14 residues. V lost 6 bases, J lost 3 bases, and 12 bases lay in between. Germline CDR1 SGHVS, CDR2 FQNEAQ. CDR3 residues: CASRPGGGGNTIYF. CDR3 DNA sequence: TGTGCCAGCAGGCCGGGGGGTGGTGGAAACACCATATATTTT.

This chain joins TRBV6-6 and TRBJ1-4, with TRBD1 matching over 7 bases. Germline V CDR1 and CDR2: MNHNY, SVGAGI (reference sequence). There are 15 residues in the CDR3. V was clipped by 5 bases and J by 5 bases; unmatched bases: 8. This CDR3 reads CASSPRQGVNEKLFF. CDR3 nucleotides: TGTGCCAGCAGTCCAAGACAGGGTGTGAATGAAAAACTGTTTTTT.

The chain carries TRBV7-9 and TRBJ1-2; no reliable D call. Trimming took off 2 bases at V and 0 bases at J, with 7 bases between the two ends. The CDR3 consists of 14 residues. Germline CDR1 is SEHNR and CDR2 is FQNEAQ (reference sequence). The CDR3 nucleotides read TGTGCCAGCAGCTTATCCAGCTCTAACTATGGCTACACCTTC. This codes for CASSLSSSNYGYTF.

This clone was seen just once. This chain links TRBV27 with TRBJ2-7; 8 bases agree with TRBD2. Per the germline V gene, CDR1 is MNHEY and CDR2 is SMNVEV (reference sequence). The CDR3 consists of 15 residues. J lost 2 bases, V lost 3 bases, and 6 bases had no gene match. The DNA of the CDR3 is TGTGCCAGCAGTTTGGCGGCGGGAGGAACCTACGAGCAGTACTTC. This encodes CASSLAAGGTYEQYF.

V is TRBV30 and J is TRBJ2-4; D remains ambiguous. This CDR3 is 13 amino acids long. Germline-derived CDR1 and CDR2 are GTSNPN and SVGIG (reference sequence). V was trimmed by 2 bases and J by 3 bases, leaving 8 bases between them. The DNA for the CDR3 is TGTGCCTGGAGTCCCAGAGACAAAAACATTCAGTACTTC. It is translated as CAWSPRDKNIQYF.

The chain joins TRBV4-1 to TRBJ2-1; 10 bases agree with TRBD2. Germline V gene sequence: CDR1 MGHRA, CDR2 YSYEKL. This CDR3 has 15 amino acids. J gave up 6 bases and V 5 bases, and 7 bases lay outside the gene matches. DNA for the CDR3: TGCGCCAGCAGCGATCTTAGCGGGAGGTCCAATGAGCAGTTCTTC. This translates into CASSDLSGRSNEQFF.

The chain couples TRBV9 to TRBJ1-2; possible D gene TRBD1, 5 bases. The V gene lost 4 bases and the J gene lost 4 bases, with 20 bases spanning the gap. There are 16 residues in the CDR3. Per the germline V gene, CDR1 is SGDLS and CDR2 is YYNGEE. CDR3 coding DNA: TGTGCCAGCAGCCCCAGCTCGGGGATGGGGGGCTATGGCTACACCTTC. Residues: CASSPSSGMGGYGYTF.

J is TRBJ2-7 and V is TRBV2, with D perhaps matching TRBD1 (5 bases). V lost 11 bases to trimming and J lost 0 bases, with 20 bases between them. The CDR3 totals 15 residues. From germline, CDR1 is SNHLY and CDR2 FYNNEI. The CDR3 reads CAGIGASISSYEQYF. As DNA, the CDR3 is TGTGCCGGTATTGGGGCCTCGATAAGCTCCTACGAGCAGTACTTC.

The rearrangement joins TRBV6-5 to TRBJ2-7; D ambiguous. The CDR3 runs 14 residues. The germline V gene has CDR1 MNHEY and CDR2 SVGAGI. The V gene lost 3 bases and the J gene lost 0 bases, with 9 bases spanning the gap. CDR3 DNA: TGTGCCAGCAGTTATGGGCGTAGCTCCTACGAGCAGTACTTC. Amino acid sequence: CASSYGRSSYEQYF.

This clone appeared once. This sequence joins TRBV6-5 and TRBJ1-2; no clear D. Germline lookup yields CDR1 MNHEY and CDR2 SVGAGI. This CDR3 has 15 residues. V lost 4 bases and J 8 bases, leaving 20 bases between the germline ends. Here the CDR3 reads CASSSPDWEGRGYTF. The CDR3 DNA follows: TGTGCCAGCAGTTCCCCGGACTGGGAAGGGCGCGGCTACACCTTC.

The genes are TRBV5-1 and TRBJ2-1; TRBD2 matches at 12 bases. V trimming: 0 bases; J trimming: 3 bases; junction bases outside the gene matches: 1. The germline V gene has CDR1 SGHRS and CDR2 YFSETQ. CDR3 length equals 16 residues. The CDR3 loop reads CASSLGTSGNYNEQFF. The CDR3 nucleotides read TGCGCCAGCAGCTTGGGGACTAGCGGGAACTACAATGAGCAGTTCTTC. Variable domain in full (rest from reference TRBV5-1 and TRBJ2-1): KAGVTQTPRYLIKTRGQQVTLSCSPISGHRSVSWYQQTPGQGLQFLFEYFSETQRNKGNFPGRFSGRQFSNSRSEMNVSTLELGDSALYLCASSLGTSGNYNEQFFGPGTRLTVL.

This clone has just one count. The chain is built from TRBV10-2 and TRBJ2-2; TRBD2 is a possible D gene (5 bases). Trimming took 3 bases from V and 5 from J, leaving 7 bases between them. CDR1 is WSHSY, CDR2 SAAADI, per germline. The CDR3 has 13 residues. CDR3 amino acids: CASSESGTGELFF. The CDR3 bases are TGCGCCAGCAGTGAATCGGGGACCGGGGAGCTGTTTTTT.